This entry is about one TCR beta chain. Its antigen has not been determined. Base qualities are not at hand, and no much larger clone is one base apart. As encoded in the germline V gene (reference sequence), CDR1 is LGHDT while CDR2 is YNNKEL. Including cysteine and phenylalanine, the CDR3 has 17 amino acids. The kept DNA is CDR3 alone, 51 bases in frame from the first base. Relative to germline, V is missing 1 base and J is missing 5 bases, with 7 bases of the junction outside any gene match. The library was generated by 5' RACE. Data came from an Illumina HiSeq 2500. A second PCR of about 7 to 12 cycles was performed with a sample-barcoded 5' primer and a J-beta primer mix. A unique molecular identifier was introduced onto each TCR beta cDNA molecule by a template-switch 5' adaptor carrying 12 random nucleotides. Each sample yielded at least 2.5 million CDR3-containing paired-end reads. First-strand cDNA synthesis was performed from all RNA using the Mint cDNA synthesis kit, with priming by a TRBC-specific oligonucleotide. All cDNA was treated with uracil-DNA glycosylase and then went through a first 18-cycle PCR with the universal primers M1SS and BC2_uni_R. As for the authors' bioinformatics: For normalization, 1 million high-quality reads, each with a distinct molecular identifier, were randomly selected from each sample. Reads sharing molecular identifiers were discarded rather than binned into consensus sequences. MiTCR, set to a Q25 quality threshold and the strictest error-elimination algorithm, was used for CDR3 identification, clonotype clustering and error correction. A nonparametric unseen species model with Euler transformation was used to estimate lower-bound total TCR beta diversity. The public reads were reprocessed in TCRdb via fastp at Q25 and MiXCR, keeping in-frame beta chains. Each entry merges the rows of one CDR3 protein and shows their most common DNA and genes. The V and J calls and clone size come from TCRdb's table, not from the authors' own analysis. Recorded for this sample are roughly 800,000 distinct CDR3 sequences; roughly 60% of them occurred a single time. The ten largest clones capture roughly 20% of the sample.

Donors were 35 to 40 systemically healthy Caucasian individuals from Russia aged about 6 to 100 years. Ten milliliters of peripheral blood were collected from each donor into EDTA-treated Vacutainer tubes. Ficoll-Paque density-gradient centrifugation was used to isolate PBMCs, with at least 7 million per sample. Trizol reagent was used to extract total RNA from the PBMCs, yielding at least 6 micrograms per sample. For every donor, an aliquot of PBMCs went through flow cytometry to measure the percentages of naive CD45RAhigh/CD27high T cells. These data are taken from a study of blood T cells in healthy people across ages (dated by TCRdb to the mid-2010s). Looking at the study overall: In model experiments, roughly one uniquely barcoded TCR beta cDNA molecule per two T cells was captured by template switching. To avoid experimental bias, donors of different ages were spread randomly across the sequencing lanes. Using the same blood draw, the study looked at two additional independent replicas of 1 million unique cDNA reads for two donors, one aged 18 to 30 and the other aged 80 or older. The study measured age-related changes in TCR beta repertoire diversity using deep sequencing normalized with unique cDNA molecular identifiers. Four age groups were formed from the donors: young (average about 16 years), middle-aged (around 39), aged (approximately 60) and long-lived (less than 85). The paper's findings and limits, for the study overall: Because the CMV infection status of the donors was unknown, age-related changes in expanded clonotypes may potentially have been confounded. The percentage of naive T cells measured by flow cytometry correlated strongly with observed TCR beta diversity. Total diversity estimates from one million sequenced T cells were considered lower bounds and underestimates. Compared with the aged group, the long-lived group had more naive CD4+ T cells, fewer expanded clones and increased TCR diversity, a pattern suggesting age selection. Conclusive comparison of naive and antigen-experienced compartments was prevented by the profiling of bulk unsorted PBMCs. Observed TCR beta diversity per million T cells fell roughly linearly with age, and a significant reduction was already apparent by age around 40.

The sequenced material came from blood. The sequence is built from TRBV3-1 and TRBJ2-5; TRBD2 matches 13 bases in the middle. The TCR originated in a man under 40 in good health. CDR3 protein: CASSQGTSGSFVETQYF. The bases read TGTGCCAGCAGCCAAGGGACTAGCGGGAGTTTCGTTGAGACCCAGTACTTC.